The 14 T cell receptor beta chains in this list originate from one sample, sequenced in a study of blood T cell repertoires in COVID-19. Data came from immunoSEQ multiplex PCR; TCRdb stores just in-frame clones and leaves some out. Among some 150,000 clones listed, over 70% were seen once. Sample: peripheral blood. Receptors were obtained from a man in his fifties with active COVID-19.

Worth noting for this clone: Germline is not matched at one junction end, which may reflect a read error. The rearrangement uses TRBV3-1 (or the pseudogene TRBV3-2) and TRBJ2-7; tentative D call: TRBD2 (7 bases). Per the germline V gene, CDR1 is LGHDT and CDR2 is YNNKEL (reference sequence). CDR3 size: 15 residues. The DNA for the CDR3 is TGTGCCAGCACCCAAGGGGGGGTATTTGAGGCCGAGCAGTACTTC. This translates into CASTQGGVFEAEQYF.

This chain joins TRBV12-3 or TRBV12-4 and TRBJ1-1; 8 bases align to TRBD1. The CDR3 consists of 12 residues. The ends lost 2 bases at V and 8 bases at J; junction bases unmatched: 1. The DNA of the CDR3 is TGTGCCAGCAGTTTACCAGGGGGCGAAGCTTTCTTT. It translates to CASSLPGGEAFF.

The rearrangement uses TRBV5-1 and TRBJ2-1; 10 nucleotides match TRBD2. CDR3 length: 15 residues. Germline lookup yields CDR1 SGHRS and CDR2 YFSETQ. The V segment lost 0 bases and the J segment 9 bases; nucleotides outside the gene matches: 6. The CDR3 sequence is CASSLDERGGAEQFF. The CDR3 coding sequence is TGCGCCAGCAGCTTGGATGAGCGGGGGGGCGCTGAGCAGTTCTTC.

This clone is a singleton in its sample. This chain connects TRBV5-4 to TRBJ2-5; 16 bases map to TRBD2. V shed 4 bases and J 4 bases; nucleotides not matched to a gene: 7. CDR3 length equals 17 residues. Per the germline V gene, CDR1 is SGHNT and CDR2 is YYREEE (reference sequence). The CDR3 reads CASSKGLAGGPRETQYF. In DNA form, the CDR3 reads TGTGCCAGCAGCAAGGGACTAGCGGGGGGGCCGCGAGAGACCCAGTACTTC.

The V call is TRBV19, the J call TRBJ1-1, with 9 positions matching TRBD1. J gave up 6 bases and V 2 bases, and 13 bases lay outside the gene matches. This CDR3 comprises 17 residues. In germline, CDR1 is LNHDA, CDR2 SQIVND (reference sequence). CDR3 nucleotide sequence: TGTGCCAGTAGTATATGGGGCTTGGGGACAGGGAGTGCTGAAGCTTTCTTT. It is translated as CASSIWGLGTGSAEAFF.

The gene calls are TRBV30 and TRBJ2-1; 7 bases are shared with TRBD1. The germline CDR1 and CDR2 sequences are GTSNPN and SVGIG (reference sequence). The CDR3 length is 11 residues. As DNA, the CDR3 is TGTGCGCAGGGGGAGCGTAATGAGCAGTTCTTC. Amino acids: CAQGERNEQFF.

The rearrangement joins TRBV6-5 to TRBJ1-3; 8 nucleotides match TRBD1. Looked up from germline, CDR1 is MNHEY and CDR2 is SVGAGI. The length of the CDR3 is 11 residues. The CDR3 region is CQGAAGNTIYF. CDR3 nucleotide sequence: TGTCAGGGGGCTGCTGGAAACACCATATATTTT.

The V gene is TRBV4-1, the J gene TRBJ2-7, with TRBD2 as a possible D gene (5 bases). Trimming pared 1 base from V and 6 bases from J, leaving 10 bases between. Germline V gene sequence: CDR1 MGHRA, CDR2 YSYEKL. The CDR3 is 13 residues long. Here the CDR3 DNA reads TGCGCCAGCAGCCAAGTCGCAGAGGGCGAGCAGTACTTC. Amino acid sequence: CASSQVAEGEQYF.

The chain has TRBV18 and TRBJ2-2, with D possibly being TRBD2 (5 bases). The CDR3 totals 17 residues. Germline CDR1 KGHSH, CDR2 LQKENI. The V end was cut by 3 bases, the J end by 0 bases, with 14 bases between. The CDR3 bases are TGTGCCAGCTCACCTCTGGTTCAGCGGACGAACACCGGGGAGCTGTTTTTT. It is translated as CASSPLVQRTNTGELFF. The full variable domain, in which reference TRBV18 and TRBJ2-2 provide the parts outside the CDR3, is NAGVMQNPRHLVRRRGQEARLRCSPMKGHSHVYWYRQLPEEGLKFMVYLQKENIIDESGMPKERFSAEFPKEGPSILRIQQVVRGDSAAYFCASSPLVQRTNTGELFFGEGSRLTVL.

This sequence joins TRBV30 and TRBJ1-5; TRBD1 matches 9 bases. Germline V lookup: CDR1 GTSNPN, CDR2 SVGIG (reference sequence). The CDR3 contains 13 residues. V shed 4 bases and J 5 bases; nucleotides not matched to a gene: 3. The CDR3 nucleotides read TGTGCCTGGAAGGGACAGGGAGATCAGCCCCAGCATTTT. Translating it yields CAWKGQGDQPQHF.

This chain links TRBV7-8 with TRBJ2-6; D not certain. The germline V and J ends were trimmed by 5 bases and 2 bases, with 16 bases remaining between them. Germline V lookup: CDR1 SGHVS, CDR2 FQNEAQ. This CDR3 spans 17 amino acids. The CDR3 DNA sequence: TGTGCCAGCAGCCGAGCCCCCGGAGTGACTGGGGCCAACGTCCTGACTTTC. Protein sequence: CASSRAPGVTGANVLTF.

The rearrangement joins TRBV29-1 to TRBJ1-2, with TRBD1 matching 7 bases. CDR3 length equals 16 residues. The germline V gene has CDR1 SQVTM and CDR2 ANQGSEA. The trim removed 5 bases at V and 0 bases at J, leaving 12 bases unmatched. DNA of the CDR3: TGCAGCGTTTTCGGCCGGGACACAGGGGCTAACTATGGCTACACCTTC. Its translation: CSVFGRDTGANYGYTF.

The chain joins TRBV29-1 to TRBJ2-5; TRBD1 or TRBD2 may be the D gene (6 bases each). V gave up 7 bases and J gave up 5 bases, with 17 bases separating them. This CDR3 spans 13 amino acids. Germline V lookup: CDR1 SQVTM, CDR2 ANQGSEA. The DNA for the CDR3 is TGCAGCGCGGGGGCAGGGGCGTACGAGACCCAGTACTTC. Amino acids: CSAGAGAYETQYF.

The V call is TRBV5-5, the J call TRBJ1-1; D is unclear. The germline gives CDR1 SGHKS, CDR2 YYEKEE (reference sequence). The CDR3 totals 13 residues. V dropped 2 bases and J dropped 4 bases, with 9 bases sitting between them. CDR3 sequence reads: CASSLYSGTEAFF. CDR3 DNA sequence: TGTGCCAGCAGCTTATATTCGGGCACTGAAGCTTTCTTT.